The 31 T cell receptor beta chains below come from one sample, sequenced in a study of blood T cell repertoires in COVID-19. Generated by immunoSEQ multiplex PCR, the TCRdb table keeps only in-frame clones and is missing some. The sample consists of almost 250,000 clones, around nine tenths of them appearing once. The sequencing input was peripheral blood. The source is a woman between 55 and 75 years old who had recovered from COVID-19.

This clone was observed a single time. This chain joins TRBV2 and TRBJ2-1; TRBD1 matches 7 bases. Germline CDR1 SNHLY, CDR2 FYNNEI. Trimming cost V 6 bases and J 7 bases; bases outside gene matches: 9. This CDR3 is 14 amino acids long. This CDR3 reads CASRELKGANEQFF. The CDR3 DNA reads TGTGCCAGCAGGGAGCTTAAGGGGGCGAATGAGCAGTTCTTC.

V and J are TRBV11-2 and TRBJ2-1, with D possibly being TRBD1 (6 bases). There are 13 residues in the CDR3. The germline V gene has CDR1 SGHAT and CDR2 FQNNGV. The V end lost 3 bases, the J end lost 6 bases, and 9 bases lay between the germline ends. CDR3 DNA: TGTGCCAGCAGCTTTAACAGGGTCAATGAGCAGTTCTTC. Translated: CASSFNRVNEQFF.

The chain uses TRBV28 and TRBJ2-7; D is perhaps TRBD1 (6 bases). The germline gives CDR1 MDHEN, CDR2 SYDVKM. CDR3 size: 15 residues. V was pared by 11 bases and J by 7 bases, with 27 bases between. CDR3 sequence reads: CASRSSLTGIEEQYF. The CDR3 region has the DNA TGTGCCTCACGTTCATCCTTAACAGGGATCGAGGAGCAGTACTTC.

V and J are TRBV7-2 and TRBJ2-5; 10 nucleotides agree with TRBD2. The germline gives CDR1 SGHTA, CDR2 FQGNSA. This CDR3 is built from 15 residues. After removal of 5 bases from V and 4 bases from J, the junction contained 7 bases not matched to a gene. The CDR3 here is CASSALAGVVETQYF. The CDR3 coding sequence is TGTGCCAGCAGCGCGCTAGCGGGGGTGGTAGAGACCCAGTACTTC.

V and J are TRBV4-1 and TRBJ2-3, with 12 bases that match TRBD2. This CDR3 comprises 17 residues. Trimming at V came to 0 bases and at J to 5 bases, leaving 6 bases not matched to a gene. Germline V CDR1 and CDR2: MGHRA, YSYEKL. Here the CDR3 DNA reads TGCGCCAGCAGCCAAGACGCTAGCGGGGGGGCGGGAGATACGCAGTATTTT. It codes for CASSQDASGGAGDTQYF.

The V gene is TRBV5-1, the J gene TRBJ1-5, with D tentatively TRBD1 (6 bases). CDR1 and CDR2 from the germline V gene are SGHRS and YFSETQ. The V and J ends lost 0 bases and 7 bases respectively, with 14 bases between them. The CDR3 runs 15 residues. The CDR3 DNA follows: TGCGCCAGCAGCTTGGCAGGGAGGGGGGAACAGCCCCAGCATTTT. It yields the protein CASSLAGRGEQPQHF.

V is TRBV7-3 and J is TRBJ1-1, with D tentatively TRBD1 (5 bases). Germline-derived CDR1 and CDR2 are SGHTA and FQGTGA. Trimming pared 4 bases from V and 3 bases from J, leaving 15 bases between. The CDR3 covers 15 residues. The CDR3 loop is CASSSNGWGDTEAFF. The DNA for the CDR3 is TGTGCCAGCAGCTCCAACGGTTGGGGGGACACTGAAGCTTTCTTT. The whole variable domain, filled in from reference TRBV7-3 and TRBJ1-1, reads GAGVSQTPSNKVTEKGKYVELRCDPISGHTALYWYRQSLGQGPEFLIYFQGTGAADDSGLPNDRFFAVRPEGSVSTLKIQRTERGDSAVYLCASSSNGWGDTEAFFGQGTRLTVV.

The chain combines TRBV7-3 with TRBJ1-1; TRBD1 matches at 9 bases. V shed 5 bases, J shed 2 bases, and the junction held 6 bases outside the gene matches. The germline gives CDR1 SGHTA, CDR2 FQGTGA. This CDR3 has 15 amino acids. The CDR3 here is CASSPDRGGNTEAFF. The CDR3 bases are TGTGCCAGCAGCCCGGACAGGGGAGGAAACACTGAAGCTTTCTTT.

The CDR3 coding sequence is TGTGCCAGCAGCCCGCCGCGAGCGGGAGAGGCGAATACGCAGTATTTT. This codes for CASSPPRAGEANTQYF. The chain has TRBV28 and TRBJ2-3; 8 bases align to TRBD2. CDR1 is MDHEN, CDR2 SYDVKM, per germline. V shed 6 bases and J 7 bases; nucleotides not matched to a gene: 15. CDR3 length equals 16 residues.

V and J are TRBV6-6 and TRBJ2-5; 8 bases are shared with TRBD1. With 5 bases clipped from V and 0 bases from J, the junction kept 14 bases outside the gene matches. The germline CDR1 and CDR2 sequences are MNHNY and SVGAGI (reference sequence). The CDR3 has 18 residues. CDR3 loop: CASSLNMGQATHQETQYF. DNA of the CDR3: TGTGCCAGCAGTCTGAATATGGGACAGGCAACGCACCAAGAGACCCAGTACTTC.

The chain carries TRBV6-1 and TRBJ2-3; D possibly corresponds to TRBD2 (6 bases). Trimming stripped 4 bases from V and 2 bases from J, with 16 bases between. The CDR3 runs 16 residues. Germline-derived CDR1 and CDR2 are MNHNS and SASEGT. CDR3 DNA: TGTGCCAGCAGTGTCCTAGGGGCGGGGCCCACAGATACGCAGTATTTT. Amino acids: CASSVLGAGPTDTQYF.

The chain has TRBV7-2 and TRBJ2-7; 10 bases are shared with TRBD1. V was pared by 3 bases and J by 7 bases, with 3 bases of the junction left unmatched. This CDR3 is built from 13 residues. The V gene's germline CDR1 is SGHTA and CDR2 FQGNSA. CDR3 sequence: CASSFGQGGEQYF. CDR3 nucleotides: TGTGCCAGCAGCTTTGGACAGGGGGGAGAGCAGTACTTC.

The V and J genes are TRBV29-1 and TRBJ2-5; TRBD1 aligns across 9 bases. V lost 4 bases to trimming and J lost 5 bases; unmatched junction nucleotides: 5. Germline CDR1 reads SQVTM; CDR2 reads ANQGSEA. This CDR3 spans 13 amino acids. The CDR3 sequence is CSVGLQGAETQYF. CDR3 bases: TGCAGCGTTGGATTACAGGGGGCCGAGACCCAGTACTTC.

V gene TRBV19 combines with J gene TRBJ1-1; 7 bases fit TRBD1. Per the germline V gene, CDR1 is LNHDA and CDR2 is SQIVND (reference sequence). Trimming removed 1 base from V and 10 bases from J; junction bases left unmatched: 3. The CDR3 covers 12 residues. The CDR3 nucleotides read TGTGCCAGTAGTATAGTTAGGGGGCGAGCTTTCTTT. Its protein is CASSIVRGRAFF.

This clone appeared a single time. The CDR3 protein is CASGLVTDTQYF. The CDR3 region has the DNA TGTGCCAGCGGTCTTGTAACAGATACGCAGTATTTT. The chain is built from TRBV10-3 and TRBJ2-3; D not certain. CDR3 length: 12 amino acids. Trimming shortened V by 10 bases and J by 3 bases, and 11 bases separated the two germline ends. Germline V CDR1 and CDR2: ENHRY, SYGVKD.

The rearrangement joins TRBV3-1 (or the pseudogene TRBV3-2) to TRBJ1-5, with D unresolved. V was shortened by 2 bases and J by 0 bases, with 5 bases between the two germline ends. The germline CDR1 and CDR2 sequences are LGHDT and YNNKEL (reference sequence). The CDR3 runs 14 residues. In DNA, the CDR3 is TGTGCCAGCAGCCAATACGGTAGCAATCAGCCCCAGCATTTT. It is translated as CASSQYGSNQPQHF.

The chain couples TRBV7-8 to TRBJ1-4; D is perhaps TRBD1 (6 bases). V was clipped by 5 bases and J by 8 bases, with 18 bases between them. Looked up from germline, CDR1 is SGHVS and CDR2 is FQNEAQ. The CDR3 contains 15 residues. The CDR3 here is CASSLTRGRKEKLFF. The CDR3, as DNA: TGTGCCAGCAGCCTGACCAGGGGTAGAAAGGAAAAACTGTTTTTT. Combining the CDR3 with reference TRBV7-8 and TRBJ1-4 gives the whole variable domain GAGVSQSPRYKVAKRGQDVALRCDPISGHVSLFWYQQALGQGPEFLTYFQNEAQLDKSGLPSDRFFAERPEGSVSTLKIQRTQQEDSAVYLCASSLTRGRKEKLFFGSGTQLSVL.

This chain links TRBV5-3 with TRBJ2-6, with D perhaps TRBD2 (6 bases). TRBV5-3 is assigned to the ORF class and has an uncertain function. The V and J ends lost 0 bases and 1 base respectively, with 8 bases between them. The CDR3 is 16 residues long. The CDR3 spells CARSLDGGSGANVLTF. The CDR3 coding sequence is TGTGCCAGAAGCTTGGATGGAGGGTCTGGGGCCAACGTCCTGACTTTC.

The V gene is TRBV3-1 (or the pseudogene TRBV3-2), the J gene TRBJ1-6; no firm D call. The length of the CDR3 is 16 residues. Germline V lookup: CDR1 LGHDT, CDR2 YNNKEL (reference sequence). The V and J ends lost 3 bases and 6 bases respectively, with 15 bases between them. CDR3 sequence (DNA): TGTGCCAGCAGCCAGGTTTGGAGGGTTACTAATTCACCCCTCCACTTT. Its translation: CASSQVWRVTNSPLHF.

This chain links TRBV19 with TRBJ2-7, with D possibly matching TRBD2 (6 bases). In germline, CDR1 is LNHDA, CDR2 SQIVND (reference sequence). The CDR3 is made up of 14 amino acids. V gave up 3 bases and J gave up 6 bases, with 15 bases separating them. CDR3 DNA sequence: TGTGCCAGTAGTATTCGCAGGGAAGCGGGCGAGCAGTACTTC. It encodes CASSIRREAGEQYF.

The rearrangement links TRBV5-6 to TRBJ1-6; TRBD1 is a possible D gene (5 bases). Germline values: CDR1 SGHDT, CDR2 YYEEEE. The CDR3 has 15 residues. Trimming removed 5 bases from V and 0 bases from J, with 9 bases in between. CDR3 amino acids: CASSRDFSYNSPLHF. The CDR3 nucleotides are TGTGCCAGCAGTCGGGACTTCTCCTATAATTCACCCCTCCACTTT.

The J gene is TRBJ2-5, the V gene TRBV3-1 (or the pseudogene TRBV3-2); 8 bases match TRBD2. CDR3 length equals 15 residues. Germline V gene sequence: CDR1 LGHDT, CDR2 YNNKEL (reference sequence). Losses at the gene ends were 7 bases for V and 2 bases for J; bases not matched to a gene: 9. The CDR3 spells CASTTTGTSQETQYF. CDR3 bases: TGTGCCAGCACTACAACCGGGACTAGTCAAGAGACCCAGTACTTC.

The CDR3 sequence: CASSPARTSTDTQYF. In nucleotides, the CDR3 is TGCGCCAGCAGCCCCGCTAGAACTAGCACAGATACGCAGTATTTT. J is TRBJ2-3 and V is TRBV5-1; D is ambiguous. The CDR3 totals 15 residues. Looked up from germline, CDR1 is SGHRS and CDR2 is YFSETQ. The V end was cut by 4 bases, the J end by 0 bases, with 12 bases between.

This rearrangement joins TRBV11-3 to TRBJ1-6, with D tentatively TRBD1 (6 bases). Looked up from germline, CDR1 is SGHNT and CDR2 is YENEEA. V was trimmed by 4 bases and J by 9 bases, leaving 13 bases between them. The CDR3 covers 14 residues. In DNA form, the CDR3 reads TGTGCCAGCAGCTCCGGGACACAAGGTTCACCCCTCCACTTT. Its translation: CASSSGTQGSPLHF. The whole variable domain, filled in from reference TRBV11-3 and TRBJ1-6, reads EAGVVQSPRYKIIEKKQPVAFWCNPISGHNTLYWYLQNLGQGPELLIRYENEEAVDDSQLPKDRFSAERLKGVDSTLKIQPAELGDSAVYLCASSSGTQGSPLHFGNGTRLTVT.

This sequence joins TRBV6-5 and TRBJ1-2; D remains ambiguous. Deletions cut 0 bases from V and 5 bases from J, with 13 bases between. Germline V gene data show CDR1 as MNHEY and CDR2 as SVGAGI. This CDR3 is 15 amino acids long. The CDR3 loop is CASSYSSAETYGYTF. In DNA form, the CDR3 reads TGTGCCAGCAGTTACTCGAGTGCAGAGACTTATGGCTACACCTTC.

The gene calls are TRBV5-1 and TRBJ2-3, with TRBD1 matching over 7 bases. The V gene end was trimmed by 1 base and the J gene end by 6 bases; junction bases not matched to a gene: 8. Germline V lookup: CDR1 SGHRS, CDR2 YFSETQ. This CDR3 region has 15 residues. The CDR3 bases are TGCGCCAGCAGCTTGTCTGACAGGGCAGGCGATACGCAGTATTTT. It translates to CASSLSDRAGDTQYF.

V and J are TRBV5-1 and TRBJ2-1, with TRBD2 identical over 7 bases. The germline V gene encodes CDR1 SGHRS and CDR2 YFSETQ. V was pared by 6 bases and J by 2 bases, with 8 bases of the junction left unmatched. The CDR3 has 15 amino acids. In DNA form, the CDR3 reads TGCGCCAGCATCCTGGGAGGGACGACCTACAATGAGCAGTTCTTC. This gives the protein CASILGGTTYNEQFF.

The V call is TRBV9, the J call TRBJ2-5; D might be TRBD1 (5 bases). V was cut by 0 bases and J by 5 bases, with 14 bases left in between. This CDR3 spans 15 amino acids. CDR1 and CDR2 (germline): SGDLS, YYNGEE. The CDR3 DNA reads TGTGCCAGCAGCGTAGGTGGGCAGGGCGGCGAGACCCAGTACTTC. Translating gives CASSVGGQGGETQYF.

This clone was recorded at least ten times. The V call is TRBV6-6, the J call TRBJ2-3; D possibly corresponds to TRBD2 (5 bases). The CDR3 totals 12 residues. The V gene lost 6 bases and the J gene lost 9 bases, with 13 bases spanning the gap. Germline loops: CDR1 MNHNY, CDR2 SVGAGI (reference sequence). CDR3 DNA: TGTGCCAGCAGCCGCGGAGAGGGCACGCAGTATTTT. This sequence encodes CASSRGEGTQYF.

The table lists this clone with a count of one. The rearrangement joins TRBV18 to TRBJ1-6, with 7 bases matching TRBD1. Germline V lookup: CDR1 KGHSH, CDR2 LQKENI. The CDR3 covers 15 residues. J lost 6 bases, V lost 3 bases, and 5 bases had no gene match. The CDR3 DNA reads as TGTGCCAGCTCACCCTTCCGGGACAGTAATTCACCCCTCCACTTT. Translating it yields CASSPFRDSNSPLHF.

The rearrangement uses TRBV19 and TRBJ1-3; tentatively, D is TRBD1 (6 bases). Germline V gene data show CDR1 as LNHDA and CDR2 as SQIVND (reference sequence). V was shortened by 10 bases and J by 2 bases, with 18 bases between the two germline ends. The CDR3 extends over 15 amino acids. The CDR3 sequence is CATGDTTQTGNTIYF. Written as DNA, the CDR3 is TGTGCCACCGGGGACACCACGCAAACTGGAAACACCATATATTTT.